Below are 32 T cell receptor beta chains sequenced from a single sample in a study of blood T cells in healthy people across ages. A J-beta primer mix and a sample-barcoded 5' primer were used in a second PCR of about 7 to 12 cycles. TCRdb re-derived calls from the 5' RACE reads in MiXCR, one entry per CDR3 protein. This sample yields roughly 930,000 distinct CDR3 sequences, of which about 48% are seen a single time; around 15% belongs to the top ten. The sequencing input was blood. These receptor sequences come from a young man in good health.

The V and J genes are TRBV29-1 and TRBJ2-4, with D unresolved. CDR3 length: 14 amino acids. Trimming took off 1 base at V and 0 bases at J, with 7 bases between the two ends. CDR1 is SQVTM and CDR2 is ANQGSEA in the germline V gene. The CDR3 sequence: CSVEAGVAKNIQYF. In nucleotides, the CDR3 is TGCAGCGTTGAAGCGGGTGTAGCCAAAAACATTCAGTACTTC.

The chain combines TRBV29-1 with TRBJ2-5; 7 positions agree with TRBD1. The CDR3 loop spans 15 amino acids. Germline lookup yields CDR1 SQVTM and CDR2 ANQGSEA. The ends lost 7 bases at V and 9 bases at J; junction bases unmatched: 20. The CDR3 region is CSGNKNRGRSEAQYF. The CDR3, as DNA: TGCAGCGGTAATAAAAACAGGGGTAGGAGTGAGGCCCAGTACTTC.

This clonotype was observed a few times. This chain connects TRBV20-1 to TRBJ2-4; perhaps TRBD2 as D (5 bases). V lost 3 bases, J lost 7 bases, and 13 bases lay in between. Germline CDR1 is DFQATT and CDR2 is SNEGSKA (reference sequence). This CDR3 has 13 amino acids. The CDR3 protein is CSARLRGYNIQYF. CDR3 nucleotides: TGCAGTGCTAGGTTACGAGGGTATAACATTCAGTACTTC.

CDR3 in amino acids: CASSQGLAIRTDTQYF. The CDR3 nucleotides read TGCGCCAGCAGCCAGGGCCTAGCGATCCGCACAGATACGCAGTATTTT. This chain connects TRBV4-3 to TRBJ2-3; perhaps TRBD2 as D (6 bases). This CDR3 is 16 amino acids long. The V end was cut by 3 bases, the J end by 1 base, with 14 bases between. Germline V gene data show CDR1 as LGHNA and CDR2 as YSLEER.

The rearrangement links TRBV7-3 to TRBJ1-5; 7 bases fit TRBD1. This CDR3 is built from 14 residues. The V gene end was trimmed by 4 bases and the J gene end by 5 bases; junction bases not matched to a gene: 5. The germline CDR1 and CDR2 sequences are SGHTA and FQGTGA. This CDR3 is CASSSRDSYQPQHF. CDR3 coding DNA: TGTGCCAGCAGCTCCCGGGACAGTTATCAGCCCCAGCATTTT.

The sample holds a few counts of this clonotype. The rearrangement uses TRBV2 and TRBJ2-2; unclear D gene. Germline assignment: CDR1 SNHLY and CDR2 FYNNEI. Trimming took 5 bases from V and 5 from J, leaving 6 bases between them. The CDR3 covers 12 residues. For the CDR3, the DNA is TGTGCCAGCAGTAGCCAAACCGGGGAGCTGTTTTTT. Translated, it gives CASSSQTGELFF.

V is TRBV3-1 and J is TRBJ2-7, with 12 bases matching TRBD2. The CDR3 contains 15 residues. CDR1 is LGHDT and CDR2 is YNNKEL in the germline V gene (reference sequence). J lost 5 bases, V lost 1 base, and 3 bases had no gene match. CDR3 loop: CASSQGGLAGNEQYF. The CDR3 bases are TGTGCCAGCAGCCAAGGGGGACTAGCGGGTAACGAGCAGTACTTC.

V and J are TRBV5-1 and TRBJ2-3; D gene unclear. The V gene lost 4 bases and the J gene lost 2 bases, with 8 bases spanning the gap. This CDR3 is built from 13 residues. Germline lookup yields CDR1 SGHRS and CDR2 YFSETQ. CDR3 nucleotide sequence: TGCGCCAGCAGCGTCGGCGTCACAGATACGCAGTATTTT. Encoded protein: CASSVGVTDTQYF.

Concerning this clonotype itself: The junction does not match germline at one end; this may be a read error. V and J are TRBV30 and TRBJ2-7; TRBD1 might be the D (6 bases). The CDR3 has 14 amino acids. From germline, CDR1 is GTSNPN and CDR2 SVGIG (reference sequence). The CDR3 here is CAWSGQDLSYGQYF. For the CDR3, the DNA is TGTGCCTGGAGTGGACAGGACCTCTCCTACGGGCAGTACTTC. The variable domain in full, completed from reference TRBV30 and TRBJ2-7, reads SQTIHQWPATLVQPVGSPLSLECTVEGTSNPNLYWYRQAAGRGLQLLFYSVGIGQISSEVPQNLSASRPQDRQFILSSKKLLLSDSGFYLCAWSGQDLSYGQYFGPGTRLTVT.

This clonotype was seen a handful of times. The chain links TRBV5-1 to TRBJ1-1; TRBD1 agrees at 12 bases. Losses at the gene ends were 6 bases for V and 5 bases for J; bases not matched to a gene: 8. Germline V gene sequence: CDR1 SGHRS, CDR2 YFSETQ. The CDR3 covers 15 residues. DNA of the CDR3: TGCGCCAGCATCCCGGGACAGGGGGCATATACTGAAGCTTTCTTT. This codes for CASIPGQGAYTEAFF.

CDR3 DNA: TGCAGCGTTGAAGAGGTACAGGGGGCGAGGTATGGCTACACCTTC. This gives the protein CSVEEVQGARYGYTF. The rearrangement links TRBV29-1 to TRBJ1-2, with TRBD1 identical over 9 bases. The CDR3 covers 15 residues. The trim removed 0 bases at V and 5 bases at J, leaving 7 bases unmatched. Germline CDR1 SQVTM, CDR2 ANQGSEA.

This clonotype was seen a single time. The rearrangement links TRBV4-1 to TRBJ2-1; 14 positions agree with TRBD2. Germline values: CDR1 MGHRA, CDR2 YSYEKL. Trimming took 3 bases from V and 6 from J; bases not matched to a gene: 7. The CDR3 length is 17 residues. The CDR3 region has the DNA TGCGCCAGCAGCCATTTGACTAGCGGGGGGGCGATCAATGAGCAGTTCTTC. This encodes CASSHLTSGGAINEQFF.

There are many counts of this clonotype. This rearrangement joins TRBV4-1 to TRBJ2-3; tentative D call: TRBD2 (5 bases). The V gene lost 3 bases and the J gene lost 5 bases, with 15 bases spanning the gap. Looked up from germline, CDR1 is MGHRA and CDR2 is YSYEKL. This CDR3 spans 15 amino acids. The CDR3 sequence is CASSQAEGVGDTQYF. The CDR3 DNA sequence: TGCGCCAGCAGCCAGGCCGAGGGTGTGGGAGATACGCAGTATTTT.

The chain is built from TRBV20-1 and TRBJ2-1; 7 bases align to TRBD2. The V gene's germline CDR1 is DFQATT and CDR2 SNEGSKA (reference sequence). This CDR3 spans 14 amino acids. CDR3: CNALPGSGIKTQFF. The CDR3 DNA sequence: TGCAATGCCCTACCGGGGAGCGGGATTAAGACCCAGTTCTTC.

The chain couples TRBV7-9 to TRBJ2-7; D perhaps matches TRBD1 (6 bases). V dropped 0 bases and J dropped 1 base, with 16 bases sitting between them. CDR1 is SEHNR, CDR2 FQNEAQ, per germline (reference sequence). The CDR3 is 17 amino acids. The CDR3 region is CASSLAEQGWDSYEQYF. In DNA, the CDR3 is TGTGCCAGCAGCTTAGCGGAACAGGGTTGGGATTCCTACGAGCAGTACTTC.

V usage is TRBV7-2 and J usage is TRBJ1-5; D call uncertain. Deletions cut 5 bases from V and 6 bases from J, with 14 bases between. The CDR3 length is 14 residues. The germline V gene has CDR1 SGHTA and CDR2 FQGNSA. This CDR3 is CASSVDSTTQPQHF. The CDR3, as DNA: TGTGCCAGCAGCGTGGATAGCACAACTCAGCCCCAGCATTTT.

The chain is built from TRBV4-1 and TRBJ2-3; D remains ambiguous. The V and J ends lost 0 bases and 3 bases respectively, with 10 bases between them. CDR1 is MGHRA, CDR2 YSYEKL, per germline. This CDR3 region has 15 residues. The CDR3 sequence is CASSQDWTDTDTQYF. In nucleotides, the CDR3 is TGCGCCAGCAGCCAAGATTGGACGGATACAGATACGCAGTATTTT.

The rearrangement uses TRBV20-1 and TRBJ2-7; no definite D call. This CDR3 has 15 residues. V was shortened by 0 bases and J by 2 bases, with 14 bases between the two germline ends. Germline CDR1 is DFQATT and CDR2 is SNEGSKA (reference sequence). The CDR3 is CSARDPRAAAYEQYF. The CDR3 DNA reads TGCAGTGCTAGAGACCCCCGGGCAGCCGCCTACGAGCAGTACTTC.

This clonotype was counted once. The chain joins TRBV20-1 to TRBJ2-1; 7 bases map to TRBD1. The germline CDR1 and CDR2 sequences are DFQATT and SNEGSKA (reference sequence). Trimming removed 7 bases from V and 7 bases from J; junction bases left unmatched: 7. The CDR3 extends over 12 amino acids. The CDR3 reads CSVSRQGNEQFF. DNA of the CDR3: TGCAGTGTTTCAAGACAGGGAAATGAGCAGTTCTTC.

Turning to this clonotype: The germline gene is not matched at one end of the junction; a read error may be the cause. V is TRBV5-1 and J is TRBJ2-1; 11 nucleotides align to TRBD2. This CDR3 is built from 19 residues. Looked up from germline, CDR1 is SGHRS and CDR2 is YFSETQ. The CDR3 spells CANSSYWTSGQLGVAEQFF. The DNA for the CDR3 is TGCGCCAACAGCTCTTATTGGACTAGCGGGCAACTGGGGGTCGCTGAGCAGTTCTTC.

The chain combines TRBV2 with TRBJ2-1; D possibly corresponds to TRBD2 (5 bases). Germline assignment: CDR1 SNHLY and CDR2 FYNNEI. This CDR3 has 15 amino acids. V shed 4 bases and J shed 5 bases, with 15 bases lying between them. The CDR3 DNA follows: TGTGCCAGCAGTGTCCAAAGGACTCGAGACAATGAGCAGTTCTTC. Protein sequence: CASSVQRTRDNEQFF.

The chain has TRBV6-5 and TRBJ1-4; the D is unclear. This CDR3 has 15 amino acids. V gave up 0 bases and J gave up 4 bases, with 9 bases separating them. CDR1 and CDR2 from the germline V gene are MNHEY and SVGAGI. CDR3: CASSYSAGYNEKLFF. The CDR3 region has the DNA TGTGCCAGCAGTTACTCTGCAGGATATAATGAAAAACTGTTTTTT.

The chain is built from TRBV10-3 and TRBJ2-5; tentatively, D is TRBD1 (6 bases). The J call may be faulty, since TRBJ2-7 better matches the DNA end. CDR3 length: 12 residues. CDR1 and CDR2 from the germline V gene are ENHRY and SYGVKD. CDR3 nucleotide sequence: TGTGCCATCACTCCAGGGGCCCACGAGCAGTACTTC. It translates to CAITPGAHEQYF.

Only a few counts were recorded for this clonotype. V and J are TRBV5-4 and TRBJ1-2; D possibly corresponds to TRBD1 (6 bases). The germline V and J ends were trimmed by 2 bases and 8 bases, with 13 bases remaining between them. The CDR3 runs 13 residues. Germline V lookup: CDR1 SGHNT, CDR2 YYREEE (reference sequence). Written as DNA, the CDR3 is TGTGCCAGCAGCTTACCCGGGGGCGGCGGCTACACCTTC. Residues: CASSLPGGGGYTF.

This clonotype showed up just a few times. CDR3 amino acids: CASSWRGGGGNEQFF. Written as DNA, the CDR3 is TGTGCCAGCAGTTGGAGGGGCGGGGGCGGGAATGAGCAGTTCTTC. The chain joins TRBV27 to TRBJ2-1; D possibly corresponds to TRBD2 (7 bases). The V gene's germline CDR1 is MNHEY and CDR2 SMNVEV (reference sequence). The CDR3 is 15 residues long. V was pared by 4 bases and J by 7 bases, with 17 bases between.

The gene calls are TRBV6-1 and TRBJ2-7; 15 bases fit TRBD2. The CDR3 has 18 amino acids. J gave up 1 base and V 5 bases, and 9 bases lay outside the gene matches. Germline V gives CDR1 MNHNS, CDR2 SASEGT. CDR3 in DNA: TGTGCCAGCAGTCGACGAGCGGGACTAGCGGGGGGATCCTACGAGCAGTACTTC. Its translation is CASSRRAGLAGGSYEQYF.

This clonotype appeared a few times. The rearrangement uses TRBV20-1 and TRBJ1-5; D is unresolved. Germline V lookup: CDR1 DFQATT, CDR2 SNEGSKA (reference sequence). The ends were cut back, 6 bases at V and 1 base at J, with 10 bases in the middle. This CDR3 region has 13 residues. This CDR3 reads CSAHRSSNQPQHF. The CDR3 DNA is TGCAGTGCCCACCGGTCCAGCAATCAGCCCCAGCATTTT.

In this sample, this clonotype turned up many times. The genes are TRBV27 and TRBJ2-1; a weak D match, TRBD1 (6 bases). This CDR3 is built from 11 residues. V lost 6 bases and J lost 9, with 9 bases in between. Per germline, CDR1 MNHEY and CDR2 SMNVEV (reference sequence). Here the CDR3 reads CASRLGGEQFF. The CDR3 DNA reads TGTGCCAGCAGGCTAGGGGGTGAGCAGTTCTTC.

V and J are TRBV3-1 and TRBJ2-5; TRBD2 aligns across 9 bases. The J call may not be correct, given that the DNA end is closer to TRBJ2-7. The CDR3 covers 14 residues. Germline CDR1 LGHDT, CDR2 YNNKEL (reference sequence). DNA for the CDR3: TGTGCCAGCAGCCAGGCGGGACTAGCATACGAGCAGTACTTC. This codes for CASSQAGLAYEQYF.

J is TRBJ2-3 and V is TRBV10-3; D is undetermined. The V end was cut by 7 bases, the J end by 6 bases, with 14 bases between. Germline V gene lookup returns CDR1 ENHRY and CDR2 SYGVKD. The CDR3 is 13 amino acids. Written as DNA, the CDR3 is TGTGCCATCAAAGCCACAAATGGCGATACGCAGTATTTT. It codes for CAIKATNGDTQYF.

CDR3 in amino acids: CASSIQVKEQYF. CDR3 nucleotides: TGTGCCAGCAGCATACAGGTTAAGGAGCAGTACTTC. The chain joins TRBV7-2 to TRBJ2-7; possible D gene TRBD1, 5 bases. Germline V lookup: CDR1 SGHTA, CDR2 FQGNSA. Deletions cut 5 bases from V and 7 bases from J, with 12 bases between. This CDR3 is built from 12 residues.

This chain uses TRBV7-9 with TRBJ2-5; 9 nucleotides align to TRBD1. V dropped 6 bases and J dropped 7; count of bases not matched to a gene: 9. Germline CDR1 SEHNR, CDR2 FQNEAQ (reference sequence). The CDR3 runs 14 residues. CDR3 in amino acids: CASRQHGTGRTQYF. CDR3 sequence (DNA): TGTGCCAGCAGACAACACGGGACAGGGAGGACCCAGTACTTC. The whole variable domain, filled in from reference TRBV7-9 and TRBJ2-5, reads DTGVSQNPRHKITKRGQNVTFRCDPISEHNRLYWYRQTLGQGPEFLTYFQNEAQLEKSRLLSDRFSAERPKGSFSTLEIQRTEQGDSAMYLCASRQHGTGRTQYFGPGTRLLVL.